This record covers a single T cell receptor beta chain. What it binds is not known. This CDR3 comprises 19 residues. The germline gives CDR1 SGHVS, CDR2 FNYEAQ. With V trimmed by 4 bases and J by 0 bases, 12 bases remained unmatched. TCRdb keeps only in-frame clones here, not all; method: immunoSEQ multiplex PCR. The data contain some 13,000 clones, approximately 92% of them singletons. Patients all relapsed after autologous stem cell transplantation, and there was variation in brentuximab vedotin exposure. The data stem from a study of PD-1 blockade in classical Hodgkin lymphoma. Study-level findings and limits: Initiation of nivolumab under 1 year after ASCT led to exclusion of patients. Differences between repertoires have undefined causes, possibly disease activity or prior therapy.

This TCR derives from a human donor with classical Hodgkin lymphoma. Sequenced material: peripheral blood mononuclear cells (PBMCs), taken at baseline. J is TRBJ2-3 and V is TRBV7-6; the match to TRBD2 covers 11 bases. The CDR3 nucleotides are TGTGCCAGCAGCTCCCGGTTGGGACTAGCGGACCGCAGCACAGATACGCAGTATTTT. As protein: CASSSRLGLADRSTDTQYF.